The clone carrying this TCR beta chain was recorded at least ten times. The antigen is unknown. RNA transcripts yielded amplified TCR beta CDR3 regions. The HTBI primer set served for first-round RT-PCR of the TCR CDR3. TCRdb redid the calling of the multiplex PCR reads with MiXCR, one entry per CDR3 protein. The data contain 300,000 to 400,000 distinct CDR3 sequences, roughly 20% of them singletons. This record comes from a study of T cells in Graves' hyperthyroidism and ophthalmopathy. The J segment lost 1 base and the V segment lost 4 bases, leaving 11 bases of the junction unmatched. Per the germline V gene, CDR1 is SGHRS and CDR2 is YFSETQ. The length of the CDR3 is 19 residues. Study results and caveats: Progression to ophthalmopathy was predicted a median of roughly 6.5 months early. Ophthalmopathy was separated from stable hyperthyroidism by a 13 V-J model.

The sequenced material came from blood. The TCR was taken from a woman in her fifties or sixties with Graves' hyperthyroidism. This chain uses TRBV5-1 with TRBJ2-1; TRBD2 aligns across 13 bases. CDR3 bases: TGCGCCAGCAGCAGTCGGACTAGCGGGAGCCTTGAATCCTACAATGAGCAGTTCTTC. As protein: CASSSRTSGSLESYNEQFF.